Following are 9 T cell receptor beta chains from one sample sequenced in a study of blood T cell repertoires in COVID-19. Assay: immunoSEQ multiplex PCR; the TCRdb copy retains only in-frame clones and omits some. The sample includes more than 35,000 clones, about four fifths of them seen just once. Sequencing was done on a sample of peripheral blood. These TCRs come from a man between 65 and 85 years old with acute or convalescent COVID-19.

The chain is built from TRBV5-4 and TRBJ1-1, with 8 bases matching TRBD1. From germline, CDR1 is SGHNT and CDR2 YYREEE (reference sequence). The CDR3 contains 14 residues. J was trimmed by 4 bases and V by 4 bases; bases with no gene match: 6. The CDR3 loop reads CASSQGAWVTEAFF. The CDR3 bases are TGTGCCAGCAGCCAGGGGGCATGGGTCACTGAAGCTTTCTTT.

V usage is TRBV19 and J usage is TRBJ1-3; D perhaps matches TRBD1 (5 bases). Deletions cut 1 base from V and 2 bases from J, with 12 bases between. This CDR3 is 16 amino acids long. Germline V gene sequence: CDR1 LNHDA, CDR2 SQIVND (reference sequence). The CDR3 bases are TGTGCCAGTAGTATAGGGGGGACTCTGCCTGGAAACACCATATATTTT. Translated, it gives CASSIGGTLPGNTIYF.

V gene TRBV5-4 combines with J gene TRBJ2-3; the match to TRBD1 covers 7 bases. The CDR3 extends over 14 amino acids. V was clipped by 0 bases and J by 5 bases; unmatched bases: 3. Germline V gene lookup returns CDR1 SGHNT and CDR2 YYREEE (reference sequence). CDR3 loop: CASSLGTGKDTQYF. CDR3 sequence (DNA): TGTGCCAGCAGCTTGGGGACAGGCAAAGATACGCAGTATTTT.

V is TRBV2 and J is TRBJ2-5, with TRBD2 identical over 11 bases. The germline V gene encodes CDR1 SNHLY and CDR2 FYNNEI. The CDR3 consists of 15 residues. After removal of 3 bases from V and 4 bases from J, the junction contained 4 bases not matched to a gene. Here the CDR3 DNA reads TGTGCCAGCAGTGATAGCGGGAGGGCGGTAGAGACCCAGTACTTC. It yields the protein CASSDSGRAVETQYF.

The CDR3 coding sequence is TGTGCCACCAGTGGTCTAGCGAGAAATGAGCAGTTCTTC. Its translation: CATSGLARNEQFF. The V call is TRBV24-1, the J call TRBJ2-1; D may be TRBD2 (6 bases). This CDR3 region has 13 residues. Germline V gene sequence: CDR1 KGHDR, CDR2 SFDVKD. Trimming took off 5 bases at V and 7 bases at J, with 11 bases between the two ends.

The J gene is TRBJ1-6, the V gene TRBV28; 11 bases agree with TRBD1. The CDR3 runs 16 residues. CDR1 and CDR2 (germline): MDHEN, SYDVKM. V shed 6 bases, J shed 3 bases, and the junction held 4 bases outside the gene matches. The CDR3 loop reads CASREGTGGYNSPLHF. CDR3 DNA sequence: TGTGCCAGCAGGGAAGGGACAGGGGGCTATAATTCACCCCTCCACTTT.

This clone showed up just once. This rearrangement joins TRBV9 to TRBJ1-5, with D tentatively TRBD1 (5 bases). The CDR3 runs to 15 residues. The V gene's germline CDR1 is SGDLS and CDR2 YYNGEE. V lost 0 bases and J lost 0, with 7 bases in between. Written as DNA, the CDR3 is TGTGCCAGCAGCGTAGCGGGGGATAGCAATCAGCCCCAGCATTTT. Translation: CASSVAGDSNQPQHF.

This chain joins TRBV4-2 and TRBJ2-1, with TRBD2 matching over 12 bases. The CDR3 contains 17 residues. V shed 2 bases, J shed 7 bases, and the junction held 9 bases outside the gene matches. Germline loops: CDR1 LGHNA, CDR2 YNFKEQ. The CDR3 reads CASSQYLAGGPVNEQFF. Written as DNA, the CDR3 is TGTGCCAGCAGCCAATATCTAGCGGGAGGGCCTGTTAATGAGCAGTTCTTC.

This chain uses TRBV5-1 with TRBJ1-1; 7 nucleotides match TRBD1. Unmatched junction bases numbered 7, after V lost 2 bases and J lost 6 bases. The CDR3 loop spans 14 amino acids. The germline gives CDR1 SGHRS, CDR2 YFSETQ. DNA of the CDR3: TGCGCCAGCAGCTTATCGACAGGGTCGGCTGAAGCTTTCTTT. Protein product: CASSLSTGSAEAFF.